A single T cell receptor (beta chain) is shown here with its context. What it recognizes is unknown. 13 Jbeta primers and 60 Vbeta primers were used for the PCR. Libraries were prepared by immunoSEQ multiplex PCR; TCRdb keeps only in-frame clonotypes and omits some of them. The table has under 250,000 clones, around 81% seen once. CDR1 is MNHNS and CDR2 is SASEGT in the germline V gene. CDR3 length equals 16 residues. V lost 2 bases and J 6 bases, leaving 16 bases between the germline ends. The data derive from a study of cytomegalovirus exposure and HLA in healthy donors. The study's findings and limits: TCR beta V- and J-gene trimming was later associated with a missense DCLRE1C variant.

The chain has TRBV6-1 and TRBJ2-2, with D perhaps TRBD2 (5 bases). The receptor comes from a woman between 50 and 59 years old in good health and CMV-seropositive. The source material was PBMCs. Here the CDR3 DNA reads TGTGCCAGCAGTGAAAGGCTAGCTGTTCGGGCCGGGGAGCTGTTTTTT. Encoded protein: CASSERLAVRAGELFF.